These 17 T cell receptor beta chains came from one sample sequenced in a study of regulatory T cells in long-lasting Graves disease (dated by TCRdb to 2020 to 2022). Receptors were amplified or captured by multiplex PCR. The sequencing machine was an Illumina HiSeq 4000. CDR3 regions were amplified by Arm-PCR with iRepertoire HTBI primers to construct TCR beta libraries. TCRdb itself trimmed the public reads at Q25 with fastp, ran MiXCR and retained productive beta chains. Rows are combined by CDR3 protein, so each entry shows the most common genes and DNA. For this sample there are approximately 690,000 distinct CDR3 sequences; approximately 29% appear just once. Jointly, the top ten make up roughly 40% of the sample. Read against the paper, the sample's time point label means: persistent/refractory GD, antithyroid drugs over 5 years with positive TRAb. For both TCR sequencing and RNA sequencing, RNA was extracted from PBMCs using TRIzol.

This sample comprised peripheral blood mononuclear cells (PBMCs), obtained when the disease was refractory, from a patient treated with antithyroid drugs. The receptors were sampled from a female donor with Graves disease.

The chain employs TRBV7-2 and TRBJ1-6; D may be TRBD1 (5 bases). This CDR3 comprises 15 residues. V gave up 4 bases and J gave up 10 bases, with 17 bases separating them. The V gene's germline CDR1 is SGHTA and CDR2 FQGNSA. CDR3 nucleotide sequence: TGTGCCAGCAGCTGGTCCGGGACGGGAGGCTCACCCCTCCACTTT. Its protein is CASSWSGTGGSPLHF.

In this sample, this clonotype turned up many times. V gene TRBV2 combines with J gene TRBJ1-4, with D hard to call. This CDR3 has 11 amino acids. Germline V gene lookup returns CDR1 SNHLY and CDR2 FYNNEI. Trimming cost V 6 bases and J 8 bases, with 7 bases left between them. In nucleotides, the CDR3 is TGTGCCAGCAGGGAAATAGAAAAACTGTTTTTT. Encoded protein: CASREIEKLFF.

The CDR3 region has the DNA TGTGCCAGCAGTTACTCTCCAGACTATGGTGACTGCACCTTC. It codes for CASSYSPDYGDCTF. The V call is TRBV6-2 or TRBV6-3, the J call TRBJ1-2; D is uncertain. With 0 bases removed from V and 13 bases from J, the gap between germline ends came to 18 bases. Germline V gene lookup returns CDR1 MNHEY and CDR2 SVGEGT. This CDR3 has 14 residues.

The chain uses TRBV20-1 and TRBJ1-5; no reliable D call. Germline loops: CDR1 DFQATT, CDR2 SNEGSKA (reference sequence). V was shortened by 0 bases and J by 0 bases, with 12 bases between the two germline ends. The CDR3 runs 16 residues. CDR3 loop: CSARDHQAYSNQPQHF. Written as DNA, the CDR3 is TGCAGTGCTAGAGATCACCAGGCCTATAGCAATCAGCCCCAGCATTTT.

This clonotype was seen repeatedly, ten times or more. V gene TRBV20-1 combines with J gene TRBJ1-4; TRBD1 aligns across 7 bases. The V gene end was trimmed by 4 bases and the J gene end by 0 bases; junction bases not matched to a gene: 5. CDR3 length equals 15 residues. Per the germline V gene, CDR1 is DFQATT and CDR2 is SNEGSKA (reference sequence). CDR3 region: CSATRDSATNEKLFF. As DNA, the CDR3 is TGCAGTGCTACCCGGGACAGCGCAACTAATGAAAAACTGTTTTTT.

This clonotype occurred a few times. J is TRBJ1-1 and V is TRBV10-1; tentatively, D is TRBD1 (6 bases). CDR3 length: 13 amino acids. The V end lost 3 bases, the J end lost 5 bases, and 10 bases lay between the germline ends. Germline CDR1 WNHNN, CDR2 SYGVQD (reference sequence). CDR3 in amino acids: CASSEGTKTEAFF. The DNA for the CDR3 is TGCGCCAGCAGTGAAGGGACAAAGACTGAAGCTTTCTTT.

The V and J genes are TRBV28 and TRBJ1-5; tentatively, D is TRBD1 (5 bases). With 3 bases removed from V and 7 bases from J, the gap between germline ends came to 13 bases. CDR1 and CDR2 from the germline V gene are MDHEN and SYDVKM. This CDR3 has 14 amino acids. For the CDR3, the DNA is TGTGCCAGCAGTTTCGGCCCAGGGTACCAGCCCCAGCATTTT. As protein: CASSFGPGYQPQHF.

Here the CDR3 reads CASSLGLQRRGEQYF. The CDR3 DNA sequence: TGTGCCAGCAGCTTGGGGCTCCAAAGGAGGGGGGAGCAGTACTTC. The chain carries TRBV5-5 and TRBJ2-7, with D perhaps matching TRBD1 or TRBD2 (6 bases each). CDR3 size: 15 residues. CDR1 is SGHKS, CDR2 YYEKEE, per germline (reference sequence). The V and J ends lost 0 bases and 7 bases respectively, with 17 bases between them.

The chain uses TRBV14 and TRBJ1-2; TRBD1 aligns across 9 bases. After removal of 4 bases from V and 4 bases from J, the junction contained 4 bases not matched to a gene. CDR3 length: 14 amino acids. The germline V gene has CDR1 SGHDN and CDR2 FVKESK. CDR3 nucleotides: TGTGCCAGCAGCCCCCGGGACAGGGTCTATGGCTACACCTTC. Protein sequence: CASSPRDRVYGYTF.

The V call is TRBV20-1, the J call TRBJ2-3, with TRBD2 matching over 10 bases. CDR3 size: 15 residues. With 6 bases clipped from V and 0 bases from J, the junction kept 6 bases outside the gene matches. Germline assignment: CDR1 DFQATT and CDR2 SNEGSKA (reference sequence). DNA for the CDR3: TGCAGTGCACGTGGACTAGCGGAAAGCACAGATACGCAGTATTTT. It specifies CSARGLAESTDTQYF.

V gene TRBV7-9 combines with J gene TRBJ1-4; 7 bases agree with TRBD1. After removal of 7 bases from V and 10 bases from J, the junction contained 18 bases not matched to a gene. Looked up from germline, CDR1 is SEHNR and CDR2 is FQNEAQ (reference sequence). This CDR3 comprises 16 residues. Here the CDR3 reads CASTSQGGPSRGKLFF. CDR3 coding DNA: TGTGCCAGCACCTCCCAGGGGGGCCCCTCTCGGGGAAAACTGTTTTTT.

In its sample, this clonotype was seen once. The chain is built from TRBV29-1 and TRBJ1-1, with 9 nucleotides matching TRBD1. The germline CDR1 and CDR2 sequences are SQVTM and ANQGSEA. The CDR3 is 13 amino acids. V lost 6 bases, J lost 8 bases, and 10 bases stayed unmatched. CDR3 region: CSVGQGAEYEAFF. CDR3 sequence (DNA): TGCAGCGTGGGACAGGGCGCCGAATACGAAGCTTTCTTT.

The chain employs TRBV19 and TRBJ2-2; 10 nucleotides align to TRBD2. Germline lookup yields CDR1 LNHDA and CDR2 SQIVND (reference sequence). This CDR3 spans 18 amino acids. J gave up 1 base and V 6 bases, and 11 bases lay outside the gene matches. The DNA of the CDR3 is TGTGCCAGTAGCTTCGGGGCTAGCGGGAGTCGGAACACCGGGGAGCTGTTTTTT. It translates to CASSFGASGSRNTGELFF.

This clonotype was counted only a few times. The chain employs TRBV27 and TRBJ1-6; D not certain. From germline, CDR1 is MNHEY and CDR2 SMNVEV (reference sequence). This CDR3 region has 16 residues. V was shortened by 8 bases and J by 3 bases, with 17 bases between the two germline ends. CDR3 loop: CASQFYNSNYNSPLHF. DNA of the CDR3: TGTGCCAGCCAGTTCTATAACAGCAACTATAATTCACCCCTCCACTTT.

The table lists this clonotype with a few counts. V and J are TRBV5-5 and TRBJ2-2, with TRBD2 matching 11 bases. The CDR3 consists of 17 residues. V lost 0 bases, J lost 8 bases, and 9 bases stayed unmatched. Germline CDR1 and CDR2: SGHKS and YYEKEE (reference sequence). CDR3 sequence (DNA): TGTGCCAGCAGCTTGGGCTCTAGCGGGAGGAGGGAAGGGGAGCTGTTTTTT. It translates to CASSLGSSGRREGELFF.

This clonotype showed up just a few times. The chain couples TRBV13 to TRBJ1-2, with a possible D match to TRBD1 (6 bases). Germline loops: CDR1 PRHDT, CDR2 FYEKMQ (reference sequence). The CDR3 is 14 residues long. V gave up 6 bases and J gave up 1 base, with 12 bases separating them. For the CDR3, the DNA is TGTGCCAGCAGGAGGGGGGGGAATAACTATGGCTACACCTTC. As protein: CASRRGGNNYGYTF.

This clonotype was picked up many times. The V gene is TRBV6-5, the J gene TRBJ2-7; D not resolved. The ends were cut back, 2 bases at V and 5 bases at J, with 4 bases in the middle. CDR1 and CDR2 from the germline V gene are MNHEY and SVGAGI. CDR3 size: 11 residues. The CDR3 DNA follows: TGTGCCAGCAGTTACAAGGACGAGCAGTACTTC. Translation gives CASSYKDEQYF.